The 14 T cell receptor beta chains presented below share a single source sample, sequenced in a study of T cell responses to AZD1222 COVID-19 vaccine. The protocol was immunoSEQ multiplex PCR, while the TCRdb copy is restricted to in-frame clones and leaves out a portion. This sample carries around 150,000 clones, 92% of them seen once, and the ten largest clones take under 4.5%. Sequencing used peripheral blood, obtained 28 days after the second AZD1222 dose. Receptors originate from an adult who received the AZD1222 COVID-19 vaccine.

V usage is TRBV7-2 and J usage is TRBJ2-7; tentative D call: TRBD2 (6 bases). Germline V gene sequence: CDR1 SGHTA, CDR2 FQGNSA. Trimming removed 4 bases at V and 7 bases at J, with 17 bases between. This CDR3 comprises 14 residues. CDR3 sequence reads: CASSWSPVAGEQYF. The CDR3 DNA reads TGTGCCAGCAGCTGGTCCCCCGTTGCGGGAGAGCAGTACTTC.

The rearrangement links TRBV27 to TRBJ1-5; the D gene is possibly TRBD1 (5 bases). V was trimmed by 5 bases and J by 2 bases, leaving 7 bases between them. Germline CDR1 is MNHEY and CDR2 is SMNVEV (reference sequence). CDR3 size: 13 residues. The CDR3 coding sequence is TGTGCCAGCAGTACAGGACGCAATCAGCCCCAGCATTTT. It translates to CASSTGRNQPQHF.

This sequence joins TRBV15 and TRBJ2-5, with 11 nucleotides matching TRBD2. The germline CDR1 and CDR2 sequences are LNHNV and YYDKDF (reference sequence). Losses at the gene ends were 1 base for V and 5 bases for J; bases not matched to a gene: 12. This CDR3 has 18 residues. For the CDR3, the DNA is TGTGCCACCAGCAGAGGGGGCTTAGCGGGAGGGCCCCGGGAGACCCAGTACTTC. It specifies CATSRGGLAGGPRETQYF.

V usage is TRBV6-1 and J usage is TRBJ1-4, with TRBD1 matching 7 bases. V trimming: 2 bases; J trimming: 7 bases; junction bases outside the gene matches: 4. This CDR3 has 14 residues. Germline V CDR1 and CDR2: MNHNS, SASEGT. CDR3 sequence reads: CASSESGGPEKLFF. Written as DNA, the CDR3 is TGTGCCAGCAGTGAATCAGGGGGGCCTGAAAAACTGTTTTTT.

The genes are TRBV7-3 and TRBJ2-6, with D possibly being TRBD1 (5 bases). Germline CDR1 and CDR2: SGHTA and FQGTGA. V shed 0 bases and J shed 0 bases, with 18 bases lying between them. The CDR3 runs to 20 residues. The DNA for the CDR3 is TGTGCCAGCAGCTTAACCCCGGTGACAGTAGGGTTCTCTGGGGCCAACGTCCTGACTTTC. Translated, it gives CASSLTPVTVGFSGANVLTF.

The chain has TRBV21-1 and TRBJ2-7. TRBV21-1 is reported as a pseudogene. There are 11 residues in the CDR3. The CDR3 coding sequence is TGTGCCAGCAGCACTGGTTCCGAGCAGTACTTC. It translates to CASSTGSEQYF.

The chain employs TRBV2 and TRBJ1-2; no definite D call. CDR3 size: 13 residues. Trimming stripped 9 bases from V and 11 bases from J, with 22 bases between. Germline V gives CDR1 SNHLY, CDR2 FYNNEI. The DNA for the CDR3 is TGTGCCAGTCAACGGACGGAGAAGTCACGGTACACCTTC. Protein sequence: CASQRTEKSRYTF.

The chain carries TRBV20-1 and TRBJ1-5; D is unclear. CDR3 length: 17 amino acids. Trimming left V 3 bases short and J 1 base short, with 19 bases between. CDR1 DFQATT and CDR2 SNEGSKA come from the germline V gene (reference sequence). CDR3 sequence: CSASLMFAVKSNQPQHF. CDR3 nucleotide sequence: TGCAGTGCTAGTCTTATGTTCGCGGTCAAAAGCAATCAGCCCCAGCATTTT.

This CDR3 is CASSSRTILTDNEQFF. Here the CDR3 DNA reads TGTGCCAGCAGCAGCCGGACTATACTTACCGACAATGAGCAGTTCTTC. V is TRBV7-8 and J is TRBJ2-1, with a weak D call TRBD2 (6 bases). Germline values: CDR1 SGHVS, CDR2 FQNEAQ. Trimming left V 5 bases short and J 5 bases short, with 19 bases between. The CDR3 sequence is 16 residues long.

The V call is TRBV2, the J call TRBJ2-3, with D tentatively TRBD1 or TRBD2 (5 bases each). Trimming removed 2 bases from V and 6 bases from J, with 15 bases in between. Germline assignment: CDR1 SNHLY and CDR2 FYNNEI. The CDR3 is 15 residues long. CDR3 loop: CASSEKSGHPDTQYF. The DNA for the CDR3 is TGTGCCAGCAGTGAAAAGTCGGGGCATCCGGATACGCAGTATTTT.

This clone has only one observation. The CDR3 DNA is TGTGCCAGCAGTTTTTTGAAAGAGACCCAGTACTTC. Amino acids: CASSFLKETQYF. The chain uses TRBV12-3 or TRBV12-4 and TRBJ2-5; D gene ambiguous. This CDR3 has 12 residues. Between the trimmed V and J ends, which lost 3 bases and 3 bases, there was a span of 5 bases.

V and J are TRBV14 and TRBJ2-2; no definite D call. Trimming took 3 bases from V and 1 from J, leaving 3 bases between them. This CDR3 contains 13 residues. Germline V gene lookup returns CDR1 SGHDN and CDR2 FVKESK. CDR3 coding DNA: TGTGCCAGCAGCCATCAGAACACCGGGGAGCTGTTTTTT. Translating it yields CASSHQNTGELFF. Full variable domain (outside the CDR3, taken from reference TRBV14 and TRBJ2-2): EAGVTQFPSHSVIEKGQTVTLRCDPISGHDNLYWYRRVMGKEIKFLLHFVKESKQDESGMPNNRFLAERTGGTYSTLKVQPAELEDSGVYFCASSHQNTGELFFGEGSRLTVL.

The rearrangement links TRBV7-6 to TRBJ1-4; 7 nucleotides agree with TRBD1. Trimming took 5 bases from V and 5 from J; bases not matched to a gene: 5. Germline loops: CDR1 SGHVS, CDR2 FNYEAQ. The CDR3 runs to 14 residues. The CDR3 loop is CASSETGQNEKLFF. CDR3 nucleotides: TGTGCCAGCAGCGAGACAGGGCAGAATGAAAAACTGTTTTTT.

J is TRBJ1-2 and V is TRBV29-1; D is perhaps TRBD1 (5 bases). V lost 0 bases to trimming and J lost 4 bases, with 9 bases between them. Germline V gene sequence: CDR1 SQVTM, CDR2 ANQGSEA. The CDR3 covers 13 residues. The CDR3 here is CSVEDPRAYGYTF. The CDR3 DNA reads TGCAGCGTTGAAGATCCCAGGGCCTATGGCTACACCTTC.